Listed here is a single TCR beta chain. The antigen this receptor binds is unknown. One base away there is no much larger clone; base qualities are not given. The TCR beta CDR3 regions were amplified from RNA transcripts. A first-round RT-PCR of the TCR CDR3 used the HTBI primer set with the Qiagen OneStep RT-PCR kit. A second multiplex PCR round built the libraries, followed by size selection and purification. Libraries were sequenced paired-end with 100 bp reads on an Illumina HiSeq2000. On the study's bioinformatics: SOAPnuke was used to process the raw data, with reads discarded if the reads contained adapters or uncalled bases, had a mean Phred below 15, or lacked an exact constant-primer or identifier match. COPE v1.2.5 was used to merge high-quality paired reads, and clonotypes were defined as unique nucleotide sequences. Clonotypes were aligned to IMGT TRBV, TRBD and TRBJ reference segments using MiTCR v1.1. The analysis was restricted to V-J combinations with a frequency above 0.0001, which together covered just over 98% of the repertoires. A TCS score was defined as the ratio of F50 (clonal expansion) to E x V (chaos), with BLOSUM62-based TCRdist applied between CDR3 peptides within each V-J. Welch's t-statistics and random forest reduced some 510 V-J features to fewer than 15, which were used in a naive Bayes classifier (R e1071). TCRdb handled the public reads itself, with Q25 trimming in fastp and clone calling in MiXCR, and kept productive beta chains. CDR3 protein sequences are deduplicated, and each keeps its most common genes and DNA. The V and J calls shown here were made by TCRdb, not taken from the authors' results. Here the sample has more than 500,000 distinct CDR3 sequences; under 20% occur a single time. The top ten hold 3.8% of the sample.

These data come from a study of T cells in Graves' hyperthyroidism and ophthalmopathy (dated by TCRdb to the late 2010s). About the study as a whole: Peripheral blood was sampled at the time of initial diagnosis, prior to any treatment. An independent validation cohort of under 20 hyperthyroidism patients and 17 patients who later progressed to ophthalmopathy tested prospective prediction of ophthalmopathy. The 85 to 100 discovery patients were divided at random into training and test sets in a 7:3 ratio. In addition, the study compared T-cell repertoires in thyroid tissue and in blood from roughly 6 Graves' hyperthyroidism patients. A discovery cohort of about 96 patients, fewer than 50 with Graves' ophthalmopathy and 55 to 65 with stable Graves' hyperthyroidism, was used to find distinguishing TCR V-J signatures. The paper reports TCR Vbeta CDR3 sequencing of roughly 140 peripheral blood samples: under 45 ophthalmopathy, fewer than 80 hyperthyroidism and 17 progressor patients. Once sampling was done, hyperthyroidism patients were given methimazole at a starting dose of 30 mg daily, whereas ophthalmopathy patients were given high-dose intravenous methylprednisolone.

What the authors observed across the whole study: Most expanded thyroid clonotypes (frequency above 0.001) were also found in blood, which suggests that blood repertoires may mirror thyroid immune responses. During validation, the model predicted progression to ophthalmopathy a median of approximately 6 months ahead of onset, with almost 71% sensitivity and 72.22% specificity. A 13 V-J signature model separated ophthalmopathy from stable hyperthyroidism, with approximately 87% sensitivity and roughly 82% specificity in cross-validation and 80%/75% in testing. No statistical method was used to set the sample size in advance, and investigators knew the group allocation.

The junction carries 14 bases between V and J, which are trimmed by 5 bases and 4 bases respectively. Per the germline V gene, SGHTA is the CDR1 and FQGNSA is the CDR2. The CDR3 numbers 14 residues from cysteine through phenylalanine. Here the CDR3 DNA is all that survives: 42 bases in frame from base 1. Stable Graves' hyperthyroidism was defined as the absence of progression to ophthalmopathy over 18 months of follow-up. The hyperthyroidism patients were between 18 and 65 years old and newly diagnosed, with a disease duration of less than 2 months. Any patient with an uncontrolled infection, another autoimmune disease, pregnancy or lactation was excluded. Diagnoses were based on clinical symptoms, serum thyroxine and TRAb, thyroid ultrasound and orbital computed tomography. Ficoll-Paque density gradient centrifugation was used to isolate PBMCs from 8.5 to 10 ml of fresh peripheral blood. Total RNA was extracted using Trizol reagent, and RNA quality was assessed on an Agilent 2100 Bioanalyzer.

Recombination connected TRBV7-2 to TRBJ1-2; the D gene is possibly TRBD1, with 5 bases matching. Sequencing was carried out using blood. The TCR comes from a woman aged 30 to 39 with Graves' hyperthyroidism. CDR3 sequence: CASSPRDRLYGYTF. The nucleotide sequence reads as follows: TGTGCCAGCAGCCCCCGAGACAGACTCTATGGCTACACCTTC.